This TCR beta chain was captured in a study of T cell responses to AZD1222 COVID-19 vaccine. Overall study findings and caveats: Just a handful of people given AZD1222 tested seropositive at baseline. Samples come after the peak T cell response, not at day 14.

A remark on this clone: Its antigen is currently unknown.

TCRdb's table, derived via immunoSEQ multiplex PCR, lists solely in-frame clones and lacks some. In the table there are roughly 140,000 clones, 85% to 90% of which are singletons. This CDR3 has 19 amino acids. The J segment lost 1 base and the V segment lost 1 base, leaving 10 bases of the junction unmatched. Per germline, CDR1 SEHNR and CDR2 FQNEAQ (reference sequence). Sequencing was performed on peripheral blood, taken on day 0 of AZD1222 vaccination. V is TRBV7-9 and J is TRBJ2-3; the match to TRBD2 covers 11 bases. The receptor was derived from an adult in good health. CDR3 sequence reads: CASSLVLAGVGLGTDTQYF. The CDR3 DNA reads as TGTGCCAGCAGCTTAGTACTAGCGGGAGTTGGCCTCGGCACAGATACGCAGTATTTT.